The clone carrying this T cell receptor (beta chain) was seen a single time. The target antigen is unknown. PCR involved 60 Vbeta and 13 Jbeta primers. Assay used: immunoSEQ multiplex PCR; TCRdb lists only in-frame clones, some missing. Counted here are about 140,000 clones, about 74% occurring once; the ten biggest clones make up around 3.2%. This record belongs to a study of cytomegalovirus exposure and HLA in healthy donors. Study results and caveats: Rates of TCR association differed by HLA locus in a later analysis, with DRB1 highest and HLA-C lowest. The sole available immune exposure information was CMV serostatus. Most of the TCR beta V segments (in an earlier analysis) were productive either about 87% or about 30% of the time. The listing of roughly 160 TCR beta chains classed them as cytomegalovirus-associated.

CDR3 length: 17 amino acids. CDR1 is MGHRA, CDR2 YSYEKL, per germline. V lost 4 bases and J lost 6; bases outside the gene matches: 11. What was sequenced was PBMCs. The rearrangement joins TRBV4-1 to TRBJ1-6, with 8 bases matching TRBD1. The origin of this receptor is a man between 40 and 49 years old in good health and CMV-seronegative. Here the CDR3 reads CASSPGGRRGTNSPLHF. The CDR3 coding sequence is TGCGCCAGCAGCCCAGGGGGCCGTCGGGGGACTAATTCACCCCTCCACTTT.